This TCR beta chain was profiled in a study of blood T cell repertoires in COVID-19. Study at large: Sample material is recorded as cDNA or gDNA derived from T cells, B-cell-depleted T cells, or PBMCs.

How the authors handled the data: Quantification of nucleated cells was approximated via reference gene primer amplification. Profiled with immunoSEQ multiplex PCR; TCRdb holds only in-frame clones, not every one. V and J calls plus clone size are reproduced from that table; the DNA served to infer D and trimming. The repertoire holds 110,000 to 150,000 clones, with 65% to 85% as singletons. Per germline, CDR1 KGHDR and CDR2 SFDVKD. Trimming removed 6 bases from V and 0 bases from J, with 17 bases in between. There are 17 residues in the CDR3. The source of this sequence is a human donor in a cohort sampled during active COVID-19. The chain carries TRBV24-1 and TRBJ2-1; maybe TRBD2 (6 bases). Sequencing used peripheral blood. The CDR3 DNA reads TGTGCCACCAGTCCTTATGCGGGGCGGACCTCCTACAATGAGCAGTTCTTC. Translation gives CATSPYAGRTSYNEQFF.